This TCR beta chain was captured by sequencing in a study of neoadjuvant nivolumab and ipilimumab in lung cancer. For the study at large: Patients got nivolumab 3 mg/kg on days 1, 15 and 29; combination added ipilimumab 1 mg/kg day 1. The study's findings and limits: Only a small number of samples underwent TCR sequencing. TCR richness and clonality were higher in tumors than adjacent uninvolved lung. Blood richness before therapy tracked richness in tumors resected after neoadjuvant therapy.

Clones were read by immunoSEQ multiplex PCR, and TCRdb kept only the in-frame ones, dropping some. The sample yields about 7,800 clones, around 86% seen once. Turning to this clone: Its antigen is unknown.

This CDR3 spans 15 amino acids. Deletions cut 2 bases from V and 4 bases from J, with 12 bases between. Looked up from germline, CDR1 is ENHRY and CDR2 is SYGVKD. The V gene is TRBV10-3, the J gene TRBJ1-5; D is unresolved. The source was tumor tissue, collected after neoadjuvant nivolumab, alone or with ipilimumab, at or shortly before surgery. The receptor was derived from an adult with non-small cell lung cancer. Some clones in this sample may be carry-over from other donors' samples. CDR3 protein: CAISEGLESNQPQHF. CDR3 in DNA: TGTGCCATCAGTGAGGGGCTCGAGAGTAATCAGCCCCAGCATTTT.